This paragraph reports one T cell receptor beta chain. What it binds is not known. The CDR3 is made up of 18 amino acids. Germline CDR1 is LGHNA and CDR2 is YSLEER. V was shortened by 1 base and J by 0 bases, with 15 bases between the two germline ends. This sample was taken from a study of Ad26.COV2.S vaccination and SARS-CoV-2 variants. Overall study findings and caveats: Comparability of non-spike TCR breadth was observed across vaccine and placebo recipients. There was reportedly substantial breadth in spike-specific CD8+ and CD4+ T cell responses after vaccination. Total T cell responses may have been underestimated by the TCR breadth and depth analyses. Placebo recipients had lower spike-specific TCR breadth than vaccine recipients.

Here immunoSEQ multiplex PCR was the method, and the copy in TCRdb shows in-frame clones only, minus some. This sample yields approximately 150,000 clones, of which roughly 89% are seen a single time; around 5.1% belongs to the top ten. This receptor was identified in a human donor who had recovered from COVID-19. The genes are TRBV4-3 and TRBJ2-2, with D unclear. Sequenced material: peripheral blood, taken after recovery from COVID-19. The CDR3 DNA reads TGCGCCAGCAGCCAAGTTTTCCCCAGTGAAACGAACACCGGGGAGCTGTTTTTT. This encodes CASSQVFPSETNTGELFF.